This T cell receptor (beta chain) was identified during a study of cytomegalovirus exposure and HLA in healthy donors. Germline V gives CDR1 MNHEY, CDR2 SVGAGI. This CDR3 is 15 amino acids long. J was trimmed by 4 bases and V by 5 bases; bases with no gene match: 7. Whole-study results and caveats: Earlier analysis looked at TCR beta V segments, and most were productive about 87% or about 30% of the time. Later examination showed HLA-associated TCR beta chains had greater clonal expansion than equally common others.

This clone turned up a few times. The antigen remains undetermined. 13 Jbeta primers and 60 Vbeta primers were used for the PCR. TCRdb's copy holds only in-frame clones and misses some; the assay was immunoSEQ multiplex PCR. The data show about 240,000 clones, approximately 78% seen once. This sequence was found in a boy under 18 in good health and CMV-seronegative. The specimen was PBMCs. The rearrangement uses TRBV6-5 and TRBJ1-2, with 10 positions matching TRBD1. The CDR3 DNA reads TGTGCCAGCAGTATGACAGGGGGCGAGACCTATGGCTACACCTTC. Translating gives CASSMTGGETYGYTF.